These 29 T cell receptor beta chains were all obtained from the same sample, sequenced in a study of T cell responses to AZD1222 COVID-19 vaccine. Generated by immunoSEQ multiplex PCR, the TCRdb table keeps only in-frame clones and is missing some. The profile covers about 190,000 clones, with about 89% appearing a single time and approximately 2.7% taken by the ten largest. The source was peripheral blood, collected on day 0 of MenACWY control vaccination. The receptors derive from an adult in good health.

The chain has TRBV9 and TRBJ2-7; D might be TRBD1 or TRBD2, each matching 5 bases. Trimming removed 0 bases at V and 0 bases at J, with 13 bases between. CDR1 is SGDLS and CDR2 is YYNGEE in the germline V gene. The CDR3 consists of 16 residues. The CDR3 DNA reads TGTGCCAGCAGCGTAGGCGATGGGGGACCCTCCTACGAGCAGTACTTC. Amino acid sequence: CASSVGDGGPSYEQYF.

V is TRBV11-2 and J is TRBJ2-7; 7 nucleotides match TRBD1. Germline V gene sequence: CDR1 SGHAT, CDR2 FQNNGV. This CDR3 contains 13 residues. V trimming: 5 bases; J trimming: 10 bases; junction bases outside the gene matches: 11. CDR3: CASSRDRVGEQYF. In nucleotides, the CDR3 is TGTGCCAGCAGCCGTGACAGGGTGGGGGAACAGTACTTC.

The chain employs TRBV7-6 and TRBJ2-5; no clear D. Between the trimmed V and J ends, which lost 7 bases and 1 base, there was a span of 10 bases. The CDR3 consists of 13 residues. The germline gives CDR1 SGHVS, CDR2 FNYEAQ. The CDR3 reads CASNSPGQETQYF. In DNA form, the CDR3 reads TGTGCCAGCAACAGTCCGGGCCAAGAGACCCAGTACTTC.

The genes are TRBV4-1 and TRBJ2-3, with D possibly matching TRBD2 (6 bases). Trimming stripped 4 bases from V and 0 bases from J, with 17 bases between. The CDR3 contains 17 residues. Germline V gives CDR1 MGHRA, CDR2 YSYEKL. CDR3 bases: TGCGCCAGCAGCCCAAGGGGCCGGGAGACTAGCACAGATACGCAGTATTTT. Translating gives CASSPRGRETSTDTQYF.

This chain links TRBV7-8 with TRBJ2-5, with 7 bases aligning to TRBD2. The trim removed 4 bases at V and 0 bases at J, leaving 11 bases unmatched. CDR1 is SGHVS, CDR2 FQNEAQ, per germline. CDR3 length: 17 amino acids. Written as DNA, the CDR3 is TGTGCCAGCAGCTCCCGAGGGGCGGGGGAACACCAAGAGACCCAGTACTTC. This gives the protein CASSSRGAGEHQETQYF.

The CDR3 spells CASSLRGEGYNEQFF. The CDR3 DNA follows: TGTGCCAGCAGCTTAAGAGGGGAGGGGTACAATGAGCAGTTCTTC. V is TRBV11-1 and J is TRBJ2-1, with 7 bases fitting TRBD2. CDR1 and CDR2 from the germline V gene are SGHAT and FQDESV (reference sequence). CDR3 length: 15 residues. V dropped 2 bases and J dropped 4; count of bases not matched to a gene: 5.

The V and J genes are TRBV11-3 and TRBJ2-1; 10 nucleotides align to TRBD1. The CDR3 totals 15 residues. Germline trimming cut 5 bases from V and 6 bases from J; bases unmatched to any gene: 7. Germline V CDR1 and CDR2: SGHNT, YENEEA. CDR3 loop: CASSRGTGESNEQFF. The CDR3 DNA reads as TGTGCCAGCAGCCGCGGGACAGGGGAGTCCAATGAGCAGTTCTTC.

This rearrangement joins TRBV10-3 to TRBJ1-1; TRBD1 aligns across 10 bases. Looked up from germline, CDR1 is ENHRY and CDR2 is SYGVKD. The CDR3 has 16 amino acids. The V and J ends lost 2 bases and 0 bases, in that order; junction bases with no gene match: 3. The DNA for the CDR3 is TGTGCCATCAGTGAGCCGGGGACAGGGGTGAACACTGAAGCTTTCTTT. Amino acids: CAISEPGTGVNTEAFF.

The chain recombines TRBV7-6 with TRBJ2-7; TRBD1 aligns across 9 bases. The germline V gene encodes CDR1 SGHVS and CDR2 FNYEAQ. This CDR3 spans 15 amino acids. J lost 5 bases, V lost 4 bases, and 9 bases had no gene match. CDR3: CASSSTTGTGHEQYF. For the CDR3, the DNA is TGTGCCAGCAGCTCTACGACCGGGACAGGGCACGAGCAGTACTTC. The variable domain in full, completed from reference TRBV7-6 and TRBJ2-7, reads GAGVSQSPRYKVTKRGQDVALRCDPISGHVSLYWYRQALGQGPEFLTYFNYEAQQDKSGLPNDRFSAERPEGSISTLTIQRTEQRDSAMYRCASSSTTGTGHEQYFGPGTRLTVT.

The chain employs TRBV28 and TRBJ1-1; D is unresolved. The length of the CDR3 is 13 residues. V was clipped by 3 bases and J by 8 bases, with 13 bases between them. Germline V gives CDR1 MDHEN, CDR2 SYDVKM. In DNA form, the CDR3 reads TGTGCCAGCAGTTTGGGCCCCCGGTCAGAAGCTTTCTTT. Its protein product is CASSLGPRSEAFF.

This clone was seen once. The chain carries TRBV4-2 and TRBJ1-6, with 8 bases aligning to TRBD1. V lost 1 base to trimming and J lost 7 bases; unmatched junction nucleotides: 9. This CDR3 has 17 residues. In germline, CDR1 is LGHNA, CDR2 YNFKEQ. The chain's CDR3 is CASSQVGQGGGNSPLHF. In DNA, the CDR3 is TGTGCCAGCAGCCAAGTCGGACAGGGTGGGGGGAATTCACCCCTCCACTTT.

The J gene is TRBJ1-6, the V gene TRBV30, with 7 bases identical to TRBD1. The J segment lost 5 bases and the V segment lost 3 bases, leaving 4 bases of the junction unmatched. Germline V lookup: CDR1 GTSNPN, CDR2 SVGIG (reference sequence). The CDR3 is made up of 14 amino acids. CDR3 loop: CAWSTTGNNSPLHF. In DNA, the CDR3 is TGTGCCTGGAGCACGACAGGGAATAATTCACCCCTCCACTTT.

The sample holds a few counts of this clone. Different DNA sequences within this sample yield the same CDR3. The rearrangement uses TRBV6-5 and TRBJ1-2, with D uncertain. The CDR3 runs 13 residues. CDR1 is MNHEY and CDR2 is SVGAGI in the germline V gene. V lost 2 bases and J 1 base, leaving 5 bases between the germline ends. The CDR3 spells CASSYKVNYGYTF. CDR3 coding DNA: TGTGCCAGCAGTTACAAGGTTAACTATGGCTACACCTTC.

The rearrangement uses TRBV5-4 and TRBJ2-7; 10 nucleotides align to TRBD1. The germline CDR1 and CDR2 sequences are SGHNT and YYREEE (reference sequence). The CDR3 contains 13 residues. The junction had 6 bases not matched to a gene; V was cut back by 7 bases and J by 5 bases. The CDR3 loop reads CASARQGADEQYF. CDR3 DNA: TGTGCCAGCGCCCGACAGGGGGCGGACGAGCAGTACTTC.

This rearrangement joins TRBV6-5 to TRBJ1-2, with 7 bases that match TRBD1. Looked up from germline, CDR1 is MNHEY and CDR2 is SVGAGI. The CDR3 sequence is 15 residues long. V dropped 5 bases and J dropped 8; count of bases not matched to a gene: 14. CDR3 in DNA: TGTGCCAGCAGTCCACGGGACAGCCTCGATGGGGGCTACACCTTC. Amino acids: CASSPRDSLDGGYTF.

CDR3 loop: CASSDGGRVGTEAFF. The CDR3 DNA reads TGTGCCAGTAGTGATGGGGGGCGGGTCGGCACTGAAGCTTTCTTT. The chain couples TRBV19 to TRBJ1-1, with D possibly being TRBD1 (6 bases). V lost 5 bases to trimming and J lost 4 bases, with 17 bases between them. The CDR3 loop spans 15 amino acids. Germline CDR1 LNHDA, CDR2 SQIVND (reference sequence).

The gene calls are TRBV2 and TRBJ1-2; D unresolved. CDR3 length equals 13 residues. CDR1 and CDR2 (germline): SNHLY, FYNNEI. V lost 7 bases and J 5 bases, leaving 14 bases between the germline ends. CDR3 nucleotide sequence: TGTGCCAGCACCCATGGGTCGTCATATGGCTACACCTTC. This gives the protein CASTHGSSYGYTF.

This clone occurred a few times. The J gene is TRBJ1-2, the V gene TRBV6-5, with D maybe TRBD1 (6 bases). The CDR3 is 12 amino acids. Trimming left V 6 bases short and J 9 bases short, with 14 bases between. Germline V gives CDR1 MNHEY, CDR2 SVGAGI. This chain's CDR3 is CASRTQGIRYTF. The CDR3 region has the DNA TGTGCCAGCAGAACACAGGGAATTCGCTACACCTTC.

The rearrangement uses TRBV27 and TRBJ1-1, with D possibly matching TRBD1 (6 bases). The CDR3 has 15 amino acids. Trimming removed 7 bases at V and 0 bases at J, with 15 bases between. Germline V gene sequence: CDR1 MNHEY, CDR2 SMNVEV (reference sequence). The CDR3, as DNA: TGTGCCAGCAAACCCCCGGGACAAATGAACACTGAAGCTTTCTTT. It codes for CASKPPGQMNTEAFF.

The V gene is TRBV3-1 (or the pseudogene TRBV3-2), the J gene TRBJ2-7; D unresolved. CDR1 and CDR2 from the germline V gene are LGHDT and YNNKEL (reference sequence). With 1 base removed from V and 0 bases from J, the gap between germline ends came to 4 bases. The CDR3 loop spans 13 amino acids. CDR3 in amino acids: CASSQGDSYEQYF. The CDR3 nucleotides are TGTGCCAGCAGCCAAGGTGACTCCTACGAGCAGTACTTC.

This clone was seen a handful of times. The chain is built from TRBV5-1 and TRBJ1-1; a possible D gene is TRBD1 (5 bases). The CDR3 extends over 16 amino acids. The V gene lost 0 bases and the J gene lost 3 bases, with 15 bases spanning the gap. Germline V gene data show CDR1 as SGHRS and CDR2 as YFSETQ. CDR3 nucleotide sequence: TGCGCCAGCAGCTTGGAGGGTACAAAAGGGGACACTGAAGCTTTCTTT. Amino acid sequence: CASSLEGTKGDTEAFF.

The rearrangement links TRBV2 to TRBJ1-2; a possible D gene is TRBD1 (5 bases). The CDR3 runs 15 residues. V lost 7 bases, J lost 4 bases, and 19 bases lay in between. Germline-derived CDR1 and CDR2 are SNHLY and FYNNEI. CDR3 residues: CASTGSGGIGYGYTF. CDR3 in DNA: TGTGCCAGCACCGGTAGTGGGGGGATTGGCTATGGCTACACCTTC. Full variable domain (remainder filled in from reference TRBV2 and TRBJ1-2): EPEVTQTPSHQVTQMGQEVILRCVPISNHLYFYWYRQILGQKVEFLVSFYNNEISEKSEIFDDQFSVERPDGSNFTLKIRSTKLEDSAMYFCASTGSGGIGYGYTFGSGTRLTVV.

This clone was detected once. The chain carries TRBV29-1 and TRBJ1-2, with 10 bases aligning to TRBD1. V lost 0 bases to trimming and J lost 2 bases; unmatched junction nucleotides: 9. Per the germline V gene, CDR1 is SQVTM and CDR2 is ANQGSEA. The CDR3 has 17 residues. The CDR3 DNA sequence: TGCAGCGTTGAAGATCGAACCCGGGGACAGGGGAACTATGGCTACACCTTC. Its translation: CSVEDRTRGQGNYGYTF.

This chain uses TRBV5-1 with TRBJ2-7; 7 nucleotides line up with TRBD1. The CDR3 is 15 residues long. V shed 0 bases and J 0 bases; nucleotides not matched to a gene: 3. The V gene's germline CDR1 is SGHRS and CDR2 YFSETQ. This CDR3 reads CASSLGAGGSYEQYF. The CDR3 bases are TGCGCCAGCAGCTTGGGGGCAGGGGGCTCCTACGAGCAGTACTTC.

The gene calls are TRBV30 and TRBJ2-6, with 12 bases lining up with TRBD2. Germline V gene lookup returns CDR1 GTSNPN and CDR2 SVGIG (reference sequence). The CDR3 is 16 residues long. After removal of 5 bases from V and 0 bases from J, the junction contained 2 bases not matched to a gene. CDR3: CAWELAGGSGANVLTF. CDR3 in DNA: TGTGCCTGGGAACTAGCGGGAGGCTCTGGGGCCAACGTCCTGACTTTC.

This clone turned up a few times. The V gene is TRBV19, the J gene TRBJ1-6, with 9 positions matching TRBD1. The J segment lost 7 bases and the V segment lost 5 bases, leaving 3 bases of the junction unmatched. The V gene's germline CDR1 is LNHDA and CDR2 SQIVND (reference sequence). There are 14 residues in the CDR3. Written as DNA, the CDR3 is TGTGCCAGTAGTTTCGGACAGGGGAATTCACCCCTCCACTTT. Amino acids: CASSFGQGNSPLHF.

The chain carries TRBV4-3 and TRBJ2-5, with 9 bases aligning to TRBD1. Germline CDR1 reads LGHNA; CDR2 reads YSLEER. The CDR3 contains 15 residues. Losses at the gene ends were 4 bases for V and 5 bases for J; bases not matched to a gene: 8. The DNA of the CDR3 is TGCGCCAGCAGCCGCTACAGGGGGCTAGGTGAGACCCAGTACTTC. This codes for CASSRYRGLGETQYF.

This chain uses TRBV5-6 with TRBJ2-1, with 15 bases aligning to TRBD2. With 3 bases clipped from V and 5 bases from J, the junction kept 3 bases outside the gene matches. The germline V gene encodes CDR1 SGHDT and CDR2 YYEEEE. The CDR3 consists of 16 residues. CDR3 protein: CASSWGLAGGNNEQFF. CDR3 nucleotides: TGTGCCAGCAGCTGGGGACTAGCGGGAGGCAACAATGAGCAGTTCTTC.

This chain uses TRBV7-8 with TRBJ2-5; D may match TRBD1 or TRBD2 (5 bases each). Germline V gives CDR1 SGHVS, CDR2 FQNEAQ. This CDR3 has 15 residues. With 5 bases removed from V and 5 bases from J, the gap between germline ends came to 18 bases. The CDR3 sequence: CASSPRRGEWETQYF. DNA of the CDR3: TGTGCCAGCAGCCCAAGAAGAGGGGAGTGGGAGACCCAGTACTTC.